The 31 T cell receptor beta chains listed next were all sequenced from one sample in a study of T cell repertoires in cytomegalovirus infection. One entry per CDR3 protein results from TCRdb running MiXCR on the reads. Counted here are nearly 650,000 distinct CDR3 sequences, roughly a quarter occurring once; the ten biggest clones make up around 7.6%. Source material: CD8+ T cells from PBMCs. The receptors originated from a human donor in good health (CMV status not recorded). Some clones in this sample may be carry-over from other donors' samples.

The rearrangement links TRBV27 to TRBJ2-4, with D unresolved. This CDR3 spans 19 amino acids. V was pared by 6 bases and J by 0 bases, with 24 bases between. The germline gives CDR1 MNHEY, CDR2 SMNVEV (reference sequence). The CDR3 reads CASSPADGTWAPAKNIQYF. CDR3 nucleotides: TGTGCCAGCAGCCCCGCGGACGGAACTTGGGCACCAGCCAAAAACATTCAGTACTTC.

This clonotype was observed at least ten times. The chain uses TRBV7-6 and TRBJ2-3; 7 bases align to TRBD2. Germline-derived CDR1 and CDR2 are SGHVS and FNYEAQ. The CDR3 is 15 residues long. Trimming removed 1 base from V and 2 bases from J; junction bases left unmatched: 3. The CDR3 nucleotides read TGTGCCAGCAGCTTAGGGGCGGGGGTCACAGATACGCAGTATTTT. This translates into CASSLGAGVTDTQYF. Full variable domain (remainder filled in from reference TRBV7-6 and TRBJ2-3): GAGVSQSPRYKVTKRGQDVALRCDPISGHVSLYWYRQALGQGPEFLTYFNYEAQQDKSGLPNDRFSAERPEGSISTLTIQRTEQRDSAMYRCASSLGAGVTDTQYFGPGTRLTVL.

This clonotype has ten or more counts. This rearrangement joins TRBV7-9 to TRBJ1-5; 7 positions match TRBD1. The V segment lost 10 bases and the J segment 0 bases; nucleotides outside the gene matches: 6. This CDR3 region has 14 residues. Germline V gives CDR1 SEHNR, CDR2 FQNEAQ (reference sequence). The CDR3 region is CATEGQFSNQPQHF. Here the CDR3 DNA reads TGTGCCACCGAGGGACAGTTTAGCAATCAGCCCCAGCATTTT.

The rearrangement joins TRBV5-1 to TRBJ2-1, with 9 bases identical to TRBD2. Germline V gene sequence: CDR1 SGHRS, CDR2 YFSETQ. This CDR3 contains 16 residues. Unmatched junction bases numbered 10, after V lost 2 bases and J lost 7 bases. For the CDR3, the DNA is TGCGCCAGCAGCTTAGGTAGGACTAGCGTTTCGAATGAGCAGTTCTTC. This encodes CASSLGRTSVSNEQFF.

This clonotype occurred a few times. V and J are TRBV5-6 and TRBJ2-7; D remains unclear. The CDR3 loop spans 14 amino acids. Germline lookup yields CDR1 SGHDT and CDR2 YYEEEE. V was cut by 0 bases and J by 0 bases, with 7 bases left in between. The chain's CDR3 is CASSLGRPSYEQYF. The DNA of the CDR3 is TGTGCCAGCAGCTTGGGGCGCCCCTCCTACGAGCAGTACTTC.

This clonotype was observed many times. This chain joins TRBV27 and TRBJ1-1; D is ambiguous. Trimming stripped 5 bases from V and 4 bases from J, with 11 bases between. This CDR3 has 13 residues. Germline CDR1 and CDR2: MNHEY and SMNVEV (reference sequence). The DNA of the CDR3 is TGTGCCAGCAGTACAGCGGTGGGCACTGAAGCTTTCTTT. Encoded protein: CASSTAVGTEAFF.

This clonotype was detected many times. This sequence joins TRBV6-1 and TRBJ2-1; TRBD1 might be the D (5 bases). This CDR3 contains 12 residues. V dropped 7 bases and J dropped 4 bases, with 8 bases sitting between them. In germline, CDR1 is MNHNS, CDR2 SASEGT. The CDR3 coding sequence is TGTGCCAGCAATAAGGGGTACAATGAGCAGTTCTTC. Translated: CASNKGYNEQFF.

This chain connects TRBV6-5 to TRBJ2-2; D ambiguous. The CDR3 covers 15 residues. The germline gives CDR1 MNHEY, CDR2 SVGAGI. Trimming left V 3 bases short and J 3 bases short, with 11 bases between. The CDR3 DNA sequence: TGTGCCAGCAGTTATCCCAATTCGGACACCGGGGAGCTGTTTTTT. This gives the protein CASSYPNSDTGELFF.

The V and J genes are TRBV7-9 and TRBJ2-1, with D possibly being TRBD2 (5 bases). This CDR3 contains 15 residues. Trimming pared 4 bases from V and 5 bases from J, leaving 15 bases between. The germline gives CDR1 SEHNR, CDR2 FQNEAQ (reference sequence). This CDR3 reads CASSWSGSGNNEQFF. The CDR3 bases are TGTGCCAGCAGCTGGAGCGGCAGCGGCAACAATGAGCAGTTCTTC.

The sample holds many counts of this clonotype. The chain employs TRBV7-6 and TRBJ1-1; tentative D call: TRBD1 (5 bases). From germline, CDR1 is SGHVS and CDR2 FNYEAQ. Trimming cost V 1 base and J 3 bases, with 12 bases left between them. CDR3 length: 15 amino acids. CDR3 loop: CASSLVQGIDTEAFF. CDR3 sequence (DNA): TGTGCCAGCAGCTTAGTGCAGGGTATAGACACTGAAGCTTTCTTT.

A few counts support this clonotype. The chain is built from TRBV5-1 and TRBJ2-5, with D tentatively TRBD1 (6 bases). CDR1 is SGHRS, CDR2 YFSETQ, per germline. The CDR3 is 15 residues long. With 3 bases removed from V and 5 bases from J, the gap between germline ends came to 17 bases. Written as DNA, the CDR3 is TGCGCCAGCAGCTACCGGGACACCCTAAGGGAGACCCAGTACTTC. Protein sequence: CASSYRDTLRETQYF.

The V and J genes are TRBV2 and TRBJ2-4; D is possibly TRBD1 (5 bases). There are 17 residues in the CDR3. Germline V gene sequence: CDR1 SNHLY, CDR2 FYNNEI. V shed 4 bases and J shed 6 bases, with 22 bases lying between them. The CDR3: CASSGSPGREWRNIQYF. The CDR3 DNA follows: TGTGCCAGCAGTGGAAGCCCAGGGCGAGAGTGGAGAAACATTCAGTACTTC.

Only a few counts were recorded for this clonotype. V is TRBV4-2 and J is TRBJ2-5; tentatively, D is TRBD2 (5 bases). The germline V and J ends were trimmed by 1 base and 4 bases, with 13 bases remaining between them. The CDR3 contains 15 residues. Germline assignment: CDR1 LGHNA and CDR2 YNFKEQ. CDR3 region: CASSQVTGGGETQYF. CDR3 sequence (DNA): TGTGCCAGCAGCCAAGTCACCGGAGGCGGAGAGACCCAGTACTTC.

Many counts were recorded for this clonotype. The chain links TRBV6-5 to TRBJ2-1; TRBD1 matches 7 bases. Per the germline V gene, CDR1 is MNHEY and CDR2 is SVGAGI. The CDR3 is 16 residues long. Germline trimming cut 0 bases from V and 6 bases from J; bases unmatched to any gene: 8. CDR3 protein: CASSYSTGPKSNEQFF. The CDR3 DNA sequence: TGTGCCAGCAGTTACTCGACAGGGCCGAAGAGCAATGAGCAGTTCTTC.

The V call is TRBV28, the J call TRBJ2-2; D not resolved. The CDR3 runs 14 residues. Trimming cost V 1 base and J 4 bases, with 7 bases left between them. Germline V CDR1 and CDR2: MDHEN, SYDVKM. The CDR3: CASSLSIVTGELFF. In DNA, the CDR3 is TGTGCCAGCAGTTTATCTATCGTCACCGGGGAGCTGTTTTTT.

This clonotype has only a few counts. The chain links TRBV19 to TRBJ2-1; D is undetermined. V lost 1 base and J 6 bases, leaving 7 bases between the germline ends. CDR1 LNHDA and CDR2 SQIVND come from the germline V gene (reference sequence). This CDR3 contains 13 residues. CDR3 residues: CASSIGLSNEQFF. CDR3 in DNA: TGTGCCAGTAGTATAGGCTTGTCCAATGAGCAGTTCTTC. Complete variable domain (other parts from reference TRBV19 and TRBJ2-1): DGGITQSPKYLFRKEGQNVTLSCEQNLNHDAMYWYRQDPGQGLRLIYYSQIVNDFQKGDIAEGYSVSREKKESFPLTVTSAQKNPTAFYLCASSIGLSNEQFFGPGTRLTVL.

This chain links TRBV12-3 or TRBV12-4 with TRBJ1-1; D perhaps matches TRBD1 (6 bases). The germline V and J ends were trimmed by 4 bases and 4 bases, with 13 bases remaining between them. This CDR3 is built from 14 residues. As DNA, the CDR3 is TGTGCCAGCAGTTCGGGGGGGCTGGTCACTGAAGCTTTCTTT. It specifies CASSSGGLVTEAFF.

This clonotype was counted between two and nine times. The chain uses TRBV27 and TRBJ2-5; D is possibly TRBD2 (6 bases). V was shortened by 2 bases and J by 2 bases, with 12 bases between the two germline ends. Germline loops: CDR1 MNHEY, CDR2 SMNVEV (reference sequence). The CDR3 covers 15 residues. The CDR3, as DNA: TGTGCCAGCAGTTTACGGTCAGGGACTCAAGAGACCCAGTACTTC. Its translation: CASSLRSGTQETQYF.

This clonotype was seen many times. This CDR3 reads CAIQGYTSTNTGELFF. In DNA, the CDR3 is TGTGCCATCCAAGGTTATACGTCTACGAACACCGGGGAGCTGTTTTTT. The chain recombines TRBV28 with TRBJ2-2; D is undetermined. This CDR3 contains 16 residues. Between the trimmed V and J ends, which lost 10 bases and 0 bases, there was a span of 18 bases. The germline V gene has CDR1 MDHEN and CDR2 SYDVKM.

This clonotype was observed a handful of times. The chain is built from TRBV6-2 or TRBV6-3 and TRBJ1-1; 10 bases are shared with TRBD1. The CDR3 consists of 18 residues. The junction had 16 bases not matched to a gene; V was cut back by 6 bases and J by 3 bases. The germline CDR1 and CDR2 sequences are MNHEY and SVGEGT. CDR3 region: CASSPWDRGFREDTEAFF. Written as DNA, the CDR3 is TGTGCCAGCAGCCCCTGGGACAGGGGCTTTCGGGAGGACACTGAAGCTTTCTTT.

In this sample, this clonotype turned up many times. The chain combines TRBV7-9 with TRBJ1-4, with a possible D match to TRBD1 (6 bases). V shed 5 bases and J shed 5 bases, with 15 bases lying between them. CDR1 is SEHNR and CDR2 is FQNEAQ in the germline V gene (reference sequence). The CDR3 has 15 residues. The CDR3 DNA reads as TGTGCCAGCAGCACGACGGACAGTCCGAATGAAAAACTGTTTTTT. This translates into CASSTTDSPNEKLFF.

With respect to this clonotype: One end of the junction varies from germline; a read error may be responsible. CDR3 protein: CVSSQTTGQGTDTQYF. CDR3 sequence (DNA): TGTGTCAGCAGCCAAACTACGGGACAGGGGACAGATACGCAGTATTTT. The chain has TRBV7-6 and TRBJ2-3; 10 positions agree with TRBD1. In germline, CDR1 is SGHVS, CDR2 FNYEAQ. This CDR3 has 16 amino acids.

Worth noting for this clonotype: A read error may be the cause here, since a much bigger clone is one base away. The V gene is TRBV7-2, the J gene TRBJ2-5; D is unclear. The CDR3 is 17 residues long. The germline V gene encodes CDR1 SGHTA and CDR2 FQGNSA. The CDR3 sequence: CANSLLQPLRSQETQYF. In DNA, the CDR3 is TGTGCCAACAGCCTACTACAACCCCTTAGGTCCCAAGAGACCCAGTACTTC.

V usage is TRBV11-2 and J usage is TRBJ1-1; D is uncertain. Trimming pared 3 bases from V and 2 bases from J, leaving 10 bases between. The CDR3 is made up of 14 amino acids. In germline, CDR1 is SGHAT, CDR2 FQNNGV. The CDR3 nucleotides are TGTGCCAGCAGCTTGACATACCGAAACACTGAAGCTTTCTTT. The encoded protein is CASSLTYRNTEAFF. Full variable domain (outside the CDR3, taken from reference TRBV11-2 and TRBJ1-1): EAGVAQSPRYKIIEKRQSVAFWCNPISGHATLYWYQQILGQGPKLLIQFQNNGVVDDSQLPKDRFSAERLKGVDSTLKIQPAKLEDSAVYLCASSLTYRNTEAFFGQGTRLTVV.

This clonotype was detected many times. For the CDR3, the DNA is TGTGCCAGCAGCCAGGGCGGGGAGCTGTTTTTT. The encoded protein is CASSQGGELFF. The chain employs TRBV7-2 and TRBJ2-2; D is perhaps TRBD1 (5 bases). V lost 5 bases to trimming and J lost 7 bases, with 5 bases between them. Germline V gene lookup returns CDR1 SGHTA and CDR2 FQGNSA. This CDR3 region has 11 residues. The whole variable domain, filled in from reference TRBV7-2 and TRBJ2-2, reads GAGVSQSPSNKVTEKGKDVELRCDPISGHTALYWYRQSLGQGLEFLIYFQGNSAPDKSGLPSDRFSAERTGGSVSTLTIQRTQQEDSAVYLCASSQGGELFFGEGSRLTVL.

This clonotype was counted between two and nine times. V usage is TRBV6-2 or TRBV6-3 and J usage is TRBJ1-4; TRBD1 agrees at 12 bases. The CDR3 length is 16 residues. Germline V CDR1 and CDR2: MNHEY, SVGEGT. The J segment lost 8 bases and the V segment lost 6 bases, leaving 10 bases of the junction unmatched. CDR3 nucleotide sequence: TGTGCCAGCAGCCCCGGGGACAGGGGGCTGGACGAAAAACTGTTTTTT. Its translation: CASSPGDRGLDEKLFF.

The chain couples TRBV9 to TRBJ1-5; D unresolved. This CDR3 is 15 amino acids long. The V end was cut by 4 bases, the J end by 2 bases, with 13 bases between. Germline V gives CDR1 SGDLS, CDR2 YYNGEE. This CDR3 is CASSPAGKGNQPQHF. CDR3 bases: TGTGCCAGCAGCCCCGCCGGTAAGGGCAATCAGCCCCAGCATTTT.

This chain joins TRBV14 and TRBJ2-1; TRBD1 is a possible D gene (5 bases). CDR3 length equals 13 residues. V shed 2 bases and J shed 8 bases, with 10 bases lying between them. Germline-derived CDR1 and CDR2 are SGHDN and FVKESK. In DNA form, the CDR3 reads TGTGCCAGCAGCCAAAGGGGAAGCGATGAGCAGTTCTTC. It codes for CASSQRGSDEQFF.

This chain connects TRBV10-3 to TRBJ1-1; perhaps TRBD1 as D (6 bases). V lost 4 bases, J lost 5 bases, and 14 bases lay in between. From germline, CDR1 is ENHRY and CDR2 SYGVKD. There are 14 residues in the CDR3. The CDR3 spells CAISASGEGTEAFF. CDR3 DNA sequence: TGTGCCATCAGTGCCTCAGGGGAAGGGACTGAAGCTTTCTTT.

This clonotype was seen a few times. The rearrangement uses TRBV4-1 and TRBJ2-6, with 8 nucleotides matching TRBD1. The CDR3 contains 19 residues. Germline V gene sequence: CDR1 MGHRA, CDR2 YSYEKL. Trimming took 2 bases from V and 0 from J; bases not matched to a gene: 9. This chain's CDR3 is CASSQPQGDISSGANVLTF. CDR3 coding DNA: TGCGCCAGCAGCCAACCACAGGGGGACATCAGCTCTGGGGCCAACGTCCTGACTTTC.

In its sample, this clonotype was seen a few times. This rearrangement joins TRBV5-6 to TRBJ2-3, with D tentatively TRBD1 (6 bases). Between the trimmed V and J ends, which lost 5 bases and 6 bases, there was a span of 10 bases. Germline CDR1 reads SGHDT; CDR2 reads YYEEEE. This CDR3 has 12 amino acids. The CDR3 DNA follows: TGTGCCAGCAGTTGGACAGACGATACGCAGTATTTT. Translated, it gives CASSWTDDTQYF.